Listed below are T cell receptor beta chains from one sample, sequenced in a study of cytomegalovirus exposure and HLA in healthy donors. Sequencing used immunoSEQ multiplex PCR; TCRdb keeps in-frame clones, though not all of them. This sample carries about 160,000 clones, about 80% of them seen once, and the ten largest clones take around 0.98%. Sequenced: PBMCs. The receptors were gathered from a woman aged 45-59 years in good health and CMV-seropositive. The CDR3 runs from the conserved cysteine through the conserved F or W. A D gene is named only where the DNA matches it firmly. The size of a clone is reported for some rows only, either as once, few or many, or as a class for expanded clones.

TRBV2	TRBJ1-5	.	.	CASSEQGLGNQPQHF	TGTGCCAGCAGTGAGCAGGGTTTAGGCAATCAGCCCCAGCATTTT
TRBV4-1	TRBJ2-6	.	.	CASAREGSGLSGANVLTF	TGCGCCAGCGCCCGAGAGGGCTCTGGCCTCTCTGGGGCCAACGTCCTGACTTTC
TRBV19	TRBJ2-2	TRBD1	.	CASKPGTDTGELFF	TGTGCCAGCAAGCCGGGGACAGACACCGGGGAGCTGTTTTTT
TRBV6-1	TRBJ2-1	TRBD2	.	CASSELAGERDEQFF	TGTGCCAGCAGTGAGCTAGCGGGCGAGCGCGATGAGCAGTTCTTC
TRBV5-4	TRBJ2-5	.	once	CASSLWQGEETQYF	TGTGCCAGCAGCTTGTGGCAGGGTGAGGAGACCCAGTACTTC
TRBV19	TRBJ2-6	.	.	CASRVGQLSGANVLTF	TGTGCCAGCCGAGTTGGACAGCTCTCTGGGGCCAACGTCCTGACTTTC
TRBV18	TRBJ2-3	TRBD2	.	CASSRRTSGGSTDTQYF	TGTGCCAGCTCAAGAAGGACTAGCGGGGGGAGCACAGATACGCAGTATTTT
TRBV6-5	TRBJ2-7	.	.	CASSPEGVWEQYF	TGTGCCAGCAGTCCCGAGGGGGTATGGGAGCAGTACTTC
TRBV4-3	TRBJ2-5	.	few	CASSQDRHQETQYF	TGCGCCAGCAGCCAAGATAGACATCAAGAGACCCAGTACTTC
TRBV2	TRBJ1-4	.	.	CASKGQLNEKLFF	TGTGCCAGCAAGGGGCAGCTTAATGAAAAACTGTTTTTT
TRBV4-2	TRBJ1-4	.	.	CASSQEWGPNEKLFF	TGTGCCAGCAGCCAAGAATGGGGCCCTAATGAAAAACTGTTTTTT
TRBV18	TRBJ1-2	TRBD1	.	CASSRTGTDAYGYTF	TGTGCCAGCTCACGCACGGGGACAGACGCTTATGGCTACACCTTC
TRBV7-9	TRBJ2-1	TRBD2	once	CASSFLAGLFF	TGTGCCAGCAGCTTCCTAGCGGGTCTATTCTTC
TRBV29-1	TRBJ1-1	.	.	CSVVRGSTEAFF	TGCAGCGTTGTTCGGGGTAGCACTGAAGCTTTCTTT
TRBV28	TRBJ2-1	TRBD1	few	CASRTGTGGASYNEQFF	TGTGCCAGCAGAACCGGGACAGGGGGGGCCTCCTACAATGAGCAGTTCTTC
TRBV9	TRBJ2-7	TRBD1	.	CASSVSTGDEQYF	TGTGCCAGCAGCGTATCGACAGGGGACGAGCAGTACTTC
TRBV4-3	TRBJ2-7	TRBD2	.	CASSQGLAGGGTYEQYF	TGCGCCAGCAGCCAGGGCCTAGCGGGGGGGGGAACCTACGAGCAGTACTTC
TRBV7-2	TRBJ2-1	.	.	CASGQGHYNEQFF	TGTGCCAGCGGGCAGGGACATTACAATGAGCAGTTCTTC
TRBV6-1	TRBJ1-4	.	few	CASSEGLSTNEKLFF	TGTGCCAGCAGTGAAGGTCTGAGCACTAATGAAAAACTGTTTTTT
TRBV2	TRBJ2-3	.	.	CASSGVSVRTDTQYF	TGTGCCAGCAGTGGGGTCTCCGTGCGGACAGATACGCAGTATTTT
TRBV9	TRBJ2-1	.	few	CASSIHRDPYNEQFF	TGTGCCAGCAGCATCCACAGGGACCCCTACAATGAGCAGTTCTTC
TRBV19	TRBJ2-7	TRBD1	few	CASSSSGTGPSYEQYF	TGTGCCAGTAGTTCGTCCGGGACAGGGCCCTCCTACGAGCAGTACTTC
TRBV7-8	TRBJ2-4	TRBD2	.	CASSLVGGSKNIQYF	TGTGCCAGCAGCTTAGTGGGGGGGTCCAAAAACATTCAGTACTTC
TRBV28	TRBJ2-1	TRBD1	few	CASSQGGDRGASDEQFF	TGTGCCAGCAGTCAGGGGGGGGACAGGGGAGCTTCTGATGAGCAGTTCTTC
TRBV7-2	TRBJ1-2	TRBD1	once	CASSPDRGYGYTF	TGTGCCAGCAGCCCGGACAGGGGCTATGGCTACACCTTC
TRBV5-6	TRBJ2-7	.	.	CASSFMGRLGSEQYF	TGTGCCAGCAGCTTTATGGGGAGATTAGGGTCGGAACAGTACTTC
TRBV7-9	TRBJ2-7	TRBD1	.	CASSRRGQTDEQYF	TGTGCCAGCAGCCGACGGGGACAGACGGACGAGCAGTACTTC
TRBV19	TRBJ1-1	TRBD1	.	CASSLQGLNTEAFF	TGTGCCAGTAGTTTACAGGGGCTGAACACTGAAGCTTTCTTT
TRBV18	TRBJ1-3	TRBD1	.	CASSPLRTGVGNTIYF	TGTGCCAGCTCACCTCTAAGGACAGGGGTTGGAAACACCATATATTTT
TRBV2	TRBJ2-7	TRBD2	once	CASRKRGLAGDSPYEQYF	TGTGCCAGCCGCAAAAGGGGACTAGCGGGAGATTCCCCCTACGAGCAGTACTTC
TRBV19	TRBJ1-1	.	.	CASSLNTNTEAFF	TGTGCCAGTAGTCTGAATACAAACACTGAAGCTTTCTTT